The sequence of this TCR beta chain was determined in a study of blood T cell repertoires in COVID-19. TCRdb keeps only in-frame clones here, not all; method: immunoSEQ multiplex PCR. The top ten hold under 25% of the sample, which has over 30,000 clones, 90% seen once. The germline CDR1 and CDR2 sequences are SGHNT and YYREEE (reference sequence). This CDR3 contains 15 residues. V lost 7 bases, J lost 5 bases, and 11 bases stayed unmatched. This chain joins TRBV5-4 and TRBJ1-2; 10 nucleotides align to TRBD1. The source is a man older than 75 with acute or convalescent COVID-19. The sample taken for sequencing was peripheral blood. The CDR3 sequence is CASREGQGMGYGYTF. As DNA, the CDR3 is TGTGCCAGCCGGGAGGGACAGGGGATGGGGTATGGCTACACCTTC.